Listed here are 13 T cell receptor beta chains from one sample, sequenced in a study of T cells in Graves' hyperthyroidism and ophthalmopathy. Researchers amplified the TCR beta CDR3 regions from RNA transcripts. In the first-round RT-PCR of the TCR CDR3, the HTBI primer set was used. TCRdb re-called the multiplex PCR reads with MiXCR, one entry per CDR3 protein. The data hold about 290,000 distinct CDR3 sequences, with roughly 17% observed a single time. The specimen sequenced was blood. The origin of the receptors is a young man with Graves' hyperthyroidism.

This clonotype was observed many times. This chain uses TRBV10-3 with TRBJ2-7; TRBD2 might be the D (5 bases). The CDR3 has 13 residues. V lost 2 bases and J lost 6, with 11 bases in between. The V gene's germline CDR1 is ENHRY and CDR2 SYGVKD. This CDR3 reads CAISENGRGEQYF. In nucleotides, the CDR3 is TGTGCCATCAGTGAGAATGGCCGGGGCGAGCAGTACTTC.

Only one count was recorded for this clonotype. CDR3 region: CASSPRGGRTGELFF. DNA of the CDR3: TGTGCCAGCAGCCCAAGGGGAGGGAGAACCGGGGAGCTGTTTTTT. The chain uses TRBV7-3 and TRBJ2-2, with 7 bases fitting TRBD2. Unmatched junction bases numbered 8, after V lost 5 bases and J lost 5 bases. The length of the CDR3 is 15 residues. Germline-derived CDR1 and CDR2 are SGHTA and FQGTGA.

The V and J genes are TRBV28 and TRBJ2-7; 10 nucleotides agree with TRBD1. Germline V lookup: CDR1 MDHEN, CDR2 SYDVKM. The CDR3 covers 16 residues. With V trimmed by 5 bases and J by 5 bases, 12 bases remained unmatched. CDR3 sequence: CASSRYGTGVRNEQYF. The CDR3 DNA is TGTGCCAGCAGTCGATACGGGACAGGGGTTCGAAACGAGCAGTACTTC.

As for this clonotype: A much larger clone lies a single base off, so this may be a read error. This sequence joins TRBV11-2 and TRBJ2-1; weak D call: TRBD2 (5 bases). Germline V lookup: CDR1 SGHAT, CDR2 FQNNGV. The V gene lost 1 base and the J gene lost 9 bases, with 10 bases spanning the gap. CDR3 length: 13 amino acids. For the CDR3, the DNA is TGTGCCAGCAGCTTAGGTTTGGGGAGTGAGCAGTTCTTC. Its protein is CASSLGLGSEQFF.

As regards this clonotype: This clone may be a read error of a much larger clone one base away. This chain's CDR3 is CASSADQKGSYEQYF. DNA for the CDR3: TGCGCCAGCAGCGCCGACCAAAAGGGCTCCTACGAGCAGTACTTC. This sequence joins TRBV5-1 and TRBJ2-7; D unresolved. Trimming removed 4 bases at V and 0 bases at J, with 14 bases between. Germline V gives CDR1 SGHRS, CDR2 YFSETQ. This CDR3 contains 15 residues.

This clonotype was detected only a few times. V usage is TRBV12-3 or TRBV12-4 and J usage is TRBJ2-7; 7 nucleotides line up with TRBD1. J was trimmed by 6 bases and V by 0 bases; bases with no gene match: 11. The CDR3 runs 16 residues. CDR3 region: CASSLAGATGPIEQYF. In nucleotides, the CDR3 is TGTGCCAGCAGTTTAGCGGGCGCGACAGGGCCTATCGAGCAGTACTTC.

This clonotype showed up many times. V is TRBV12-3 or TRBV12-4 and J is TRBJ2-1; D is perhaps TRBD2 (5 bases). This CDR3 contains 12 residues. V was cut by 3 bases and J by 12 bases, with 12 bases left in between. The CDR3 DNA sequence: TGTGCCAGCAGTTTTGGCCCCGAGGGGCAGTTCTTC. Translated, it gives CASSFGPEGQFF.

On this clonotype: A read error may be the cause here, since a much bigger clone is one base away. The V gene is TRBV5-1, the J gene TRBJ1-1; D is uncertain. V shed 4 bases and J shed 11 bases, with 27 bases lying between them. CDR3 length: 16 residues. Germline CDR1 is SGHRS and CDR2 is YFSETQ. The CDR3, as DNA: TGCGCCAGCAGCCCCTCAAGTGGGCGGCCCGACCTTCGGGCTTTCTTT. This sequence encodes CASSPSSGRPDLRAFF.

This clonotype has a count of ten or more. V and J are TRBV28 and TRBJ1-1, with D uncertain. V shed 5 bases and J shed 0 bases, with 7 bases lying between them. Looked up from germline, CDR1 is MDHEN and CDR2 is SYDVKM. This CDR3 has 13 amino acids. The CDR3 coding sequence is TGTGCCAGCAGTCCTGACCTGAACACTGAAGCTTTCTTT. This encodes CASSPDLNTEAFF.

Remarks on this clonotype: A much larger clone sits a single nucleotide away, making a read error possible. CDR3 nucleotide sequence: TGTGCCAGCAACTCAAAGGCTAGCGGTACCTACGAGCGGTACTTC. The encoded protein is CASNSKASGTYERYF. This sequence joins TRBV6-1 and TRBJ2-7; 7 positions agree with TRBD2. Germline CDR1 MNHNS, CDR2 SASEGT. The length of the CDR3 is 15 residues.

V is TRBV4-3 and J is TRBJ2-3; the match to TRBD2 covers 8 bases. Germline assignment: CDR1 LGHNA and CDR2 YSLEER. There are 14 residues in the CDR3. The V gene end was trimmed by 1 base and the J gene end by 6 bases; junction bases not matched to a gene: 3. The CDR3 DNA is TGCGCCAGCAGCCAAGGTCGGGGGGGGGATACGCAGTATTTT. Protein sequence: CASSQGRGGDTQYF.

The chain uses TRBV9 and TRBJ2-3; no clear D gene. Germline V lookup: CDR1 SGDLS, CDR2 YYNGEE. The CDR3 consists of 14 residues. V lost 3 bases, J lost 2 bases, and 10 bases lay in between. This CDR3 reads CASSADSNTDTQYF. CDR3 coding DNA: TGTGCCAGCAGCGCTGACTCTAACACAGATACGCAGTATTTT. Using reference TRBV9 and TRBJ2-3 for the parts outside the CDR3, the full variable domain is DSGVTQTPKHLITATGQRVTLRCSPRSGDLSVYWYQQSLDQGLQFLIQYYNGEERAKGNILERFSAQQFPDLHSELNLSSLELGDSALYFCASSADSNTDTQYFGPGTRLTVL.

This clonotype was observed many times. The chain couples TRBV7-8 to TRBJ1-4, with D perhaps TRBD1 (6 bases). CDR1 SGHVS and CDR2 FQNEAQ come from the germline V gene. The CDR3 covers 15 residues. V lost 5 bases and J 5 bases, leaving 15 bases between the germline ends. DNA of the CDR3: TGTGCCAGCAGCCGACCACAGGGCTCCAATGAAAAACTGTTTTTT. Protein product: CASSRPQGSNEKLFF.